This TCR beta chain was found in a study of shared clonotypes between healthy human individuals (TCRdb year 2020). Background for the entire study: The cohort included three men and two women between 18 and 49 years of age. For each donor, CD4 naive and CD4 memory were each given three plates, CD8 naive was given two plates, and CD8 memory was given one plate. The study deeply sequenced blood TCR repertoires of five healthy adults to estimate repertoire size and the extent of clonotype sharing between individuals. Libraries were prepared and TCR repertoires were sequenced by different laboratories using diverse techniques, in order to increase sequencing depth and limit assay-specific biases. Leukapheresis yielded between about 0.9 and 8.9 billion PBMCs per donor.

Summary of the overall study and its limitations: When four donors were compared, the shared fraction of clonotypes was 5% to 6.5% for naive CD4, about 4% for naive CD8, 2% to 2.5% for memory CD4, and 0.4% for memory CD8. Naive subsets generally had larger estimated clonotype richness than memory subsets. Sampling was limited to blood, and TCR repertoires in tissue likely differ from TCR repertoires in blood. The small number of donors limited the genetic and exposure-history diversity represented. Pairwise subsampling led to the expectation that sequencing depth would affect the degree of clonotype sharing among donors. Higher generation probabilities were observed for clonotypes shared by all four sorted-subset donors than for non-shared clonotypes. Even with the large sequencing depth, rarefaction of the sorted-subset datasets indicated that sequencing was incomplete.

This clone came up a few times. No cognate antigen has been identified for it. Per-base quality was not reported, and no clone a single base away is much larger than it. Donors were healthy HIV-negative adults with no recently reported acute infections or vaccinations. All donors were Caucasian adults living in Nashville, Tennessee, USA. Magnetic negative selection was used to enrich CD4+ T cells, after which naive cells were positively selected on CD45RA and the negative fraction became the memory subset. Blood was collected by leukapheresis, and PBMCs were isolated by Ficoll-Histopaque density gradient centrifugation and then cryopreserved in liquid nitrogen vapor phase. Analytical flow cytometry was used to check the purity and quantity of every magnetically sorted T cell population. From each sorted fraction, genomic DNA was isolated and quantified by UV absorbance on a Nanodrop 2000c. Using the deep immunoSEQ assay, multiplex PCR amplified TCR CDR3 regions from genomic DNA. Extracted genomic DNA from each cell subset was distributed evenly across all wells of several immunoSEQ 96-well plates, and each plate was treated as a replicate. For sorted subsets, around 0.2 ug of genomic DNA, equivalent to around 29,000 T cell genomes, went into each replicate PCR. Purified libraries were quantified with a Qubit 3.0 fluorometer, sized on a Bioanalyzer 2100, and re-quantified with the KAPA Library Quantification kit. Every immunoSEQ 96-well plate was sequenced on a separate single-read 150-cycle Illumina NextSeq 550 flow cell. The original methods were these. The immunoSEQ output contained only junctional sequences without quality scores, so filtering could not match that applied to full-length reads. Sequences were annotated with PyIR, a Python wrapper for IgBLAST v1.9, and V/J genes and CDR3 were assigned using IMGT germline references. Any read was removed if the V/J assignment was weak (E-value above 1e-6), the CDR3 was missing, or the read contained stop codons, out-of-frame junctions, or ambiguous translated residues. V3J clonotypes were defined as sequences sharing the same inferred V gene, J gene, and CDR3 amino acid sequence. The percentage overlap between two repertoires was calculated by dividing the number of shared unique clonotypes by the size of the smaller repertoire. Three approaches were used to assess repertoire richness: RTK rarefaction, the Chao1 estimator, and Recon v2.1 estimates of unobserved clonotypes. Generation probabilities for all TCRbeta clonotypes obtained by the gDNA method from a few donors were computed using OLGA. Here the immuneACCESS table is served through TCRdb, limited to in-frame sequences with V and J called. Missing clones are a known gap in these copies; in checked studies unresolved V genes cover under half, and the rest lacks a known reason. That table supplies the V and J calls and clone size; D and trimming were determined from the DNA. Across this sample there are around 990,000 clones, with about 72% seen only once. 0.85% to 1% of the sample goes to the ten largest clones.

Looking up the germline V gene yields CDR1 MNHNS and CDR2 SASEGT. Inclusive of the bounding cysteine and phenylalanine, the CDR3 is 16 residues long. Of all the DNA, just the CDR3 is kept, 48 bases in frame from base 1. V lost 2 bases and J lost 1 base; the stretch between them is 11 bases long. The chain uses TRBV6-1 and TRBJ2-2, and perhaps TRBD1 as D gene, on 5 matching bases. The specimen sequenced was memory CD4+ T cells from PBMCs. Per the publication, the cell subset or site label means: CD45RA-negative fraction. The receptor's source is a man aged 18 to 29 in good health. Some clones in this sample may be carry-over from other donors' samples. The DNA reads as follows: TGTGCCAGCAGTGAACAGGCAGGGATGAACACCGGGGAGCTGTTTTTT. This codes for CASSEQAGMNTGELFF.